Each of the 26 T cell receptor beta chains below was sequenced from the same sample in a study of blood T cell repertoires in COVID-19. TCRdb's table, derived via immunoSEQ multiplex PCR, lists solely in-frame clones and lacks some. The sample contains about 320,000 clones, 65% to 90% of which appear only once. Input material: peripheral blood. These receptors were collected from a human donor in a cohort sampled during active COVID-19.

J is TRBJ1-2 and V is TRBV5-1; TRBD1 is a possible D gene (5 bases). V lost 0 bases and J 4 bases, leaving 19 bases between the germline ends. This CDR3 is 17 amino acids long. Germline V gives CDR1 SGHRS, CDR2 YFSETQ. CDR3 sequence (DNA): TGCGCCAGCAGCTTGGCCGGCAACCAGGGAGGTGTCTATGGCTACACCTTC. This codes for CASSLAGNQGGVYGYTF.

This chain links TRBV7-9 with TRBJ1-1, with a tentative D call TRBD1 (5 bases). Germline V lookup: CDR1 SEHNR, CDR2 FQNEAQ (reference sequence). The CDR3 is 12 amino acids. Trimming stripped 6 bases from V and 1 base from J, with 6 bases between. The CDR3 sequence is CASSQGNTEAFF. The CDR3 bases are TGTGCCAGCAGTCAGGGGAACACTGAAGCTTTCTTT.

The rearrangement joins TRBV12-3 or TRBV12-4 to TRBJ1-4; the D gene is possibly TRBD1 (5 bases). V was clipped by 5 bases and J by 7 bases, with 11 bases between them. The CDR3 extends over 13 amino acids. Written as DNA, the CDR3 is TGTGCCAGCAGTCCCAGGGATGGTGAAAAACTGTTTTTT. Translation: CASSPRDGEKLFF.

This rearrangement joins TRBV19 to TRBJ1-5, with D perhaps TRBD1 (6 bases). V lost 6 bases and J 3 bases, leaving 15 bases between the germline ends. Germline-derived CDR1 and CDR2 are LNHDA and SQIVND (reference sequence). This CDR3 has 15 residues. CDR3 bases: TGTGCCAGTAGAAACCTCCGACAGGACAATCAGCCCCAGCATTTT. Protein sequence: CASRNLRQDNQPQHF.

This clone was found once. This chain connects TRBV19 to TRBJ1-1; TRBD1 aligns across 7 bases. Germline CDR1 is LNHDA and CDR2 is SQIVND (reference sequence). V lost 6 bases, J lost 11 bases, and 9 bases stayed unmatched. This CDR3 is 12 amino acids long. The CDR3 DNA reads as TGTGCCAGTAGGAGCTCGACAGGGATCGCTTTCTTT. It yields the protein CASRSSTGIAFF.

J is TRBJ2-5 and V is TRBV5-1, with a weak D call TRBD2 (6 bases). Trimming cost V 2 bases and J 3 bases, with 11 bases left between them. The CDR3 runs 14 residues. From germline, CDR1 is SGHRS and CDR2 YFSETQ. Written as DNA, the CDR3 is TGCGCCAGCAGCTTCGTGGGGGGAAAAGAGACCCAGTACTTC. Amino acid sequence: CASSFVGGKETQYF.

This clone was recorded only once. J is TRBJ2-1 and V is TRBV12-3 or TRBV12-4; 8 bases map to TRBD1. After removal of 6 bases from V and 9 bases from J, the junction contained 7 bases not matched to a gene. The CDR3 sequence is 13 residues long. This CDR3 reads CASSARQGFEQFF. CDR3 sequence (DNA): TGTGCCAGCAGCGCTCGACAGGGGTTTGAGCAGTTCTTC.

J is TRBJ2-5 and V is TRBV6-5, with a tentative D call TRBD1 (6 bases). The CDR3 length is 11 residues. V dropped 6 bases and J dropped 11 bases, with 13 bases sitting between them. Per germline, CDR1 MNHEY and CDR2 SVGAGI. The CDR3 sequence is CASRTLQGQYF. CDR3 nucleotide sequence: TGTGCCAGCAGGACTCTACAGGGTCAGTACTTC.

Here the CDR3 reads CASSSGQGLSSPLHF. The DNA of the CDR3 is TGTGCCAGCAGCTCTGGACAGGGTTTATCTTCACCCCTCCACTTT. This sequence joins TRBV3-1 (or the pseudogene TRBV3-2) and TRBJ1-6; TRBD1 matches at 8 bases. This CDR3 is 15 amino acids long. Germline V CDR1 and CDR2: LGHDT, YNNKEL (reference sequence). V shed 5 bases and J 9 bases; nucleotides not matched to a gene: 9.

The chain is built from TRBV19 and TRBJ1-4, with D perhaps TRBD1 (5 bases). CDR3 size: 13 residues. The V and J ends lost 5 bases and 5 bases respectively, with 9 bases between them. In germline, CDR1 is LNHDA, CDR2 SQIVND (reference sequence). The CDR3 sequence: CASSDSGNEKLFF. CDR3 DNA: TGTGCCAGTAGTGACAGTGGAAATGAAAAACTGTTTTTT.

The V and J genes are TRBV5-4 and TRBJ1-1, with no clear D. CDR3 length: 15 residues. Trimming removed 0 bases at V and 3 bases at J, with 12 bases between. CDR1 and CDR2 from the germline V gene are SGHNT and YYREEE (reference sequence). The CDR3 DNA reads TGTGCCAGCAGCTTGGATGCGGAGTCCTACACTGAAGCTTTCTTT. Its translation is CASSLDAESYTEAFF.

This rearrangement joins TRBV3-1 (or the pseudogene TRBV3-2) to TRBJ2-1, with D possibly being TRBD2 (6 bases). V was pared by 1 base and J by 10 bases, with 11 bases between. From germline, CDR1 is LGHDT and CDR2 YNNKEL (reference sequence). This CDR3 comprises 13 residues. CDR3 sequence (DNA): TGTGCCAGCAGCCAAGCGGGCGGGGCGGAGCAGTTCTTC. Protein product: CASSQAGGAEQFF.

The J gene is TRBJ1-2, the V gene TRBV19, with 7 bases lining up with TRBD1. The CDR3 has 15 residues. The ends lost 8 bases at V and 7 bases at J; junction bases unmatched: 16. The germline V gene encodes CDR1 LNHDA and CDR2 SQIVND (reference sequence). The CDR3 coding sequence is TGTGCCAGTCAGCTCCGGGACAGCCTCCGGCGTGGCTACACCTTC. Protein product: CASQLRDSLRRGYTF. Filled out from reference TRBV19 and TRBJ1-2, the complete variable domain reads DGGITQSPKYLFRKEGQNVTLSCEQNLNHDAMYWYRQDPGQGLRLIYYSQIVNDFQKGDIAEGYSVSREKKESFPLTVTSAQKNPTAFYLCASQLRDSLRRGYTFGSGTRLTVV.

This chain connects TRBV24-1 to TRBJ1-3; D is unresolved. This CDR3 contains 14 residues. Germline V gene lookup returns CDR1 KGHDR and CDR2 SFDVKD. Between the trimmed V and J ends, which lost 3 bases and 1 base, there was a span of 6 bases. DNA of the CDR3: TGTGCCACCAGTGATAAGAGATCTGGAAACACCATATATTTT. This gives the protein CATSDKRSGNTIYF.

The rearrangement links TRBV27 to TRBJ1-3, with D perhaps TRBD1 (5 bases). CDR1 and CDR2 (germline): MNHEY, SMNVEV (reference sequence). The V end lost 4 bases, the J end lost 2 bases, and 12 bases lay between the germline ends. The length of the CDR3 is 15 residues. In nucleotides, the CDR3 is TGTGCCAGCAGTTGGGATGGGGGGGCTGGAAACACCATATATTTT. Translating gives CASSWDGGAGNTIYF.

The rearrangement links TRBV6-5 to TRBJ1-2, with D possibly TRBD1 on 5 matching bases. This CDR3 is 14 amino acids long. CDR1 and CDR2 (germline): MNHEY, SVGAGI. Trimming stripped 6 bases from V and 0 bases from J, with 11 bases between. The CDR3 region is CASRWGTANYGYTF. In nucleotides, the CDR3 is TGTGCCAGCAGGTGGGGGACTGCTAACTATGGCTACACCTTC.

The chain employs TRBV24-1 and TRBJ2-1, with D maybe TRBD1 (6 bases). Germline-derived CDR1 and CDR2 are KGHDR and SFDVKD. Deletions cut 7 bases from V and 6 bases from J, with 12 bases between. The CDR3 totals 13 residues. The CDR3 sequence: CATRLRGGNEQFF. As DNA, the CDR3 is TGTGCCACCAGGCTAAGAGGGGGCAATGAGCAGTTCTTC.

By share, this clone counts as medium-sized (0.01 to 0.1%). Other DNA sequences of this sample code for an identical CDR3. This chain joins TRBV9 and TRBJ1-1; D remains ambiguous. Germline values: CDR1 SGDLS, CDR2 YYNGEE. The CDR3 is 14 residues long. V shed 0 bases and J shed 2 bases, with 8 bases lying between them. The CDR3 loop is CASSVAPGNTEAFF. For the CDR3, the DNA is TGTGCCAGCAGCGTAGCGCCAGGAAACACTGAAGCTTTCTTT.

This rearrangement joins TRBV2 to TRBJ2-3, with 10 bases aligning to TRBD2. With V trimmed by 3 bases and J by 2 bases, 8 bases remained unmatched. Germline V gene sequence: CDR1 SNHLY, CDR2 FYNNEI. The CDR3 is made up of 17 amino acids. CDR3 amino acids: CASSDFRGLANTDTQYF. CDR3 coding DNA: TGTGCCAGCAGTGATTTTAGGGGACTAGCGAACACAGATACGCAGTATTTT.

The chain employs TRBV5-1 and TRBJ2-2; D unresolved. Germline values: CDR1 SGHRS, CDR2 YFSETQ. V dropped 4 bases and J dropped 5 bases, with 18 bases sitting between them. The CDR3 runs 16 residues. CDR3 bases: TGCGCCAGCAGCATCCCTCGCGTACAGTCTACCGGGGAGCTGTTTTTT. Protein product: CASSIPRVQSTGELFF.

The chain couples TRBV30 to TRBJ2-1, with TRBD2 matching over 10 bases. CDR1 GTSNPN and CDR2 SVGIG come from the germline V gene (reference sequence). V trimming: 4 bases; J trimming: 9 bases; junction bases outside the gene matches: 6. This CDR3 contains 13 residues. DNA of the CDR3: TGTGCCTGGACCAGCGGGGGGGCGGGTGAGCAGTTCTTC. Protein: CAWTSGGAGEQFF.

The V call is TRBV5-1, the J call TRBJ1-2; TRBD1 is a possible D gene (5 bases). Deletions cut 1 base from V and 3 bases from J, with 10 bases between. Germline CDR1 SGHRS, CDR2 YFSETQ. This CDR3 comprises 14 residues. This CDR3 reads CASSLSSGHYGYTF. The CDR3 DNA reads as TGCGCCAGCAGCTTGAGTTCAGGGCACTATGGCTACACCTTC. Combining the CDR3 with reference TRBV5-1 and TRBJ1-2 gives the whole variable domain KAGVTQTPRYLIKTRGQQVTLSCSPISGHRSVSWYQQTPGQGLQFLFEYFSETQRNKGNFPGRFSGRQFSNSRSEMNVSTLELGDSALYLCASSLSSGHYGYTFGSGTRLTVV.

The chain employs TRBV20-1 and TRBJ1-1; D unclear. Germline CDR1 reads DFQATT; CDR2 reads SNEGSKA (reference sequence). Trimming removed 5 bases from V and 8 bases from J, with 12 bases in between. The length of the CDR3 is 11 residues. In DNA, the CDR3 is TGCAGTGCTGTACCCGCGGCGGAAGCTTTCTTT. It translates to CSAVPAAEAFF.

The chain links TRBV24-1 to TRBJ2-1, with TRBD1 matching 7 bases. Germline assignment: CDR1 KGHDR and CDR2 SFDVKD. J lost 5 bases, V lost 6 bases, and 12 bases had no gene match. This CDR3 is built from 16 residues. Here the CDR3 reads CATSHSLQGSDNEQFF. Here the CDR3 DNA reads TGTGCCACCAGTCATTCGCTACAGGGGTCTGACAATGAGCAGTTCTTC.

The chain recombines TRBV5-1 with TRBJ2-7; 10 bases align to TRBD1. CDR1 is SGHRS, CDR2 YFSETQ, per germline. V lost 4 bases and J lost 6; bases outside the gene matches: 10. The CDR3 sequence is 15 residues long. For the CDR3, the DNA is TGCGCCAGCAGCGCACCGGGACAGGGGATAGGCGAGCAGTACTTC. Its translation is CASSAPGQGIGEQYF.

The chain couples TRBV24-1 to TRBJ2-1; 12 nucleotides match TRBD2. CDR1 is KGHDR and CDR2 is SFDVKD in the germline V gene. The CDR3 is made up of 13 amino acids. V lost 9 bases to trimming and J lost 5 bases; unmatched junction nucleotides: 1. CDR3 nucleotide sequence: TGTGCCACCGGACTAGCGGGGAACAATGAGCAGTTCTTC. It is translated as CATGLAGNNEQFF.